A single sample is the source of the 24 T cell receptor beta chains below, sequenced in a study of T cell responses to AZD1222 COVID-19 vaccine. The protocol was immunoSEQ multiplex PCR, while the TCRdb copy is restricted to in-frame clones and leaves out a portion. The sample has tens of thousands of clones; roughly 91% are singletons. The starting material was peripheral blood, obtained on day 0 of MenACWY control vaccination. The receptor set was obtained from an adult in good health.

The gene calls are TRBV12-5 and TRBJ2-7; TRBD1 agrees at 8 bases. The junction had 12 bases not matched to a gene; V was cut back by 6 bases and J by 2 bases. The germline gives CDR1 LGHNT, CDR2 FRNRAP. This CDR3 region has 16 residues. The chain's CDR3 is CASGWKTGDAAYEQYF. As DNA, the CDR3 is TGTGCTAGTGGCTGGAAGACAGGGGACGCGGCCTACGAGCAGTACTTC.

The chain is built from TRBV2 and TRBJ2-1; D is ambiguous. In germline, CDR1 is SNHLY, CDR2 FYNNEI. Trimming removed 4 bases at V and 0 bases at J, with 7 bases between. The CDR3 runs to 14 residues. CDR3 loop: CASSVLSSYNEQFF. The CDR3 nucleotides are TGTGCCAGCAGTGTCCTGAGCTCCTACAATGAGCAGTTCTTC.

The rearrangement uses TRBV19 and TRBJ2-5; TRBD2 matches at 15 bases. V lost 4 bases, J lost 3 bases, and 0 bases stayed unmatched. Germline V lookup: CDR1 LNHDA, CDR2 SQIVND (reference sequence). The CDR3 has 15 residues. CDR3: CASSRTSGGEETQYF. The DNA for the CDR3 is TGTGCCAGTAGTAGGACTAGCGGGGGGGAAGAGACCCAGTACTTC.

This clone appeared once. The chain recombines TRBV7-9 with TRBJ1-2, with D possibly TRBD1 on 6 matching bases. The CDR3 sequence is 11 residues long. Germline V gives CDR1 SEHNR, CDR2 FQNEAQ (reference sequence). The V end lost 6 bases, the J end lost 7 bases, and 9 bases lay between the germline ends. The CDR3 DNA follows: TGTGCCAGCAGACAGGGAAGTGGCTACACCTTC. The encoded protein is CASRQGSGYTF.

The chain recombines TRBV28 with TRBJ1-5; possibly TRBD1 for D (5 bases). Germline CDR1 is MDHEN and CDR2 is SYDVKM. The V end was cut by 5 bases, the J end by 0 bases, with 14 bases between. This CDR3 region has 16 residues. CDR3 sequence reads: CASSPRDGYSNQPQHF. CDR3 DNA: TGTGCCAGCAGTCCCCGGGACGGTTATAGCAATCAGCCCCAGCATTTT.

This chain joins TRBV19 and TRBJ2-1; D could derive from TRBD1 or TRBD2 (6 bases each). This CDR3 is built from 15 residues. The V end was cut by 5 bases, the J end by 2 bases, with 13 bases between. Germline V gene lookup returns CDR1 LNHDA and CDR2 SQIVND (reference sequence). The CDR3 loop reads CASSSWGATYNEQFF. The CDR3 nucleotides read TGTGCCAGTAGTTCGTGGGGGGCGACCTACAATGAGCAGTTCTTC.

This clone was found a few times. This chain uses TRBV9 with TRBJ2-5, with TRBD2 matching over 8 bases. The CDR3 contains 15 residues. The V and J ends lost 3 bases and 5 bases, in that order; junction bases with no gene match: 9. Germline V gives CDR1 SGDLS, CDR2 YYNGEE. The CDR3 bases are TGTGCCAGCAGCGAAACAGGACTAGCCGGTGAGACCCAGTACTTC. This encodes CASSETGLAGETQYF.

The sample holds one count of this clone. This chain connects TRBV11-3 to TRBJ1-1; 10 nucleotides match TRBD1. CDR1 and CDR2 (germline): SGHNT, YENEEA. CDR3 length: 16 amino acids. V gave up 5 bases and J gave up 0 bases; unmatched junction bases: 6. CDR3 in amino acids: CASSPRTGGMNTEAFF. CDR3 bases: TGTGCCAGCAGCCCCCGGACAGGGGGAATGAACACTGAAGCTTTCTTT.

The V call is TRBV7-9, the J call TRBJ1-5; 7 nucleotides match TRBD1. V trimming: 4 bases; J trimming: 13 bases; junction bases outside the gene matches: 4. Germline-derived CDR1 and CDR2 are SEHNR and FQNEAQ (reference sequence). The CDR3 is made up of 11 amino acids. The CDR3 DNA reads TGTGCCAGCAGCTCAGGGGGGGAGCAGCATTTT. Translation: CASSSGGEQHF.

V usage is TRBV5-6 and J usage is TRBJ1-5, with a weak D call TRBD1 (6 bases). The germline V gene has CDR1 SGHDT and CDR2 YYEEEE. V lost 7 bases and J 2 bases, leaving 13 bases between the germline ends. The CDR3 length is 14 residues. Here the CDR3 DNA reads TGTGCCAGCCAACAGGGTAGGGGCAATCAGCCCCAGCATTTT. Protein sequence: CASQQGRGNQPQHF.

The V and J genes are TRBV20-1 and TRBJ2-5; TRBD1 is a possible D gene (5 bases). Germline CDR1 is DFQATT and CDR2 is SNEGSKA (reference sequence). Trimming shortened V by 3 bases and J by 3 bases, and 14 bases separated the two germline ends. The CDR3 spans 14 residues. CDR3 loop: CSASSGSLEETQYF. Here the CDR3 DNA reads TGCAGTGCTAGTTCAGGGTCCTTAGAAGAGACCCAGTACTTC.

This clone was found once. The chain employs TRBV7-3 and TRBJ2-2, with TRBD2 matching over 13 bases. V gave up 2 bases and J gave up 1 base; unmatched junction bases: 7. This CDR3 spans 19 amino acids. CDR1 SGHTA and CDR2 FQGTGA come from the germline V gene. CDR3 in amino acids: CASSLPPGLAGENTGELFF. The CDR3 bases are TGTGCCAGCAGCTTACCCCCTGGACTAGCGGGGGAGAACACCGGGGAGCTGTTTTTT.

The gene calls are TRBV5-6 and TRBJ1-2; 7 nucleotides align to TRBD1. The CDR3 is 15 amino acids. Unmatched junction bases numbered 9, after V lost 3 bases and J lost 4 bases. CDR1 SGHDT and CDR2 YYEEEE come from the germline V gene. The CDR3 coding sequence is TGTGCCAGCAGCTCTTACAGGGGTTCCCTCTATGGCTACACCTTC. It encodes CASSSYRGSLYGYTF.

The chain recombines TRBV13 with TRBJ2-1, with 12 bases lining up with TRBD1. There are 15 residues in the CDR3. J gave up 7 bases and V 5 bases, and 6 bases lay outside the gene matches. CDR1 PRHDT and CDR2 FYEKMQ come from the germline V gene (reference sequence). Here the CDR3 reads CASSQGTGGLNEQFF. CDR3 coding DNA: TGTGCCAGCAGCCAAGGGACAGGGGGCCTTAATGAGCAGTTCTTC.

The chain recombines TRBV5-5 with TRBJ2-3; D not certain. Trimming left V 0 bases short and J 2 bases short, with 7 bases between. Per germline, CDR1 SGHKS and CDR2 YYEKEE (reference sequence). This CDR3 comprises 14 residues. The CDR3 DNA reads as TGTGCCAGCAGCTTGGGGCCCACCACAGATACGCAGTATTTT. Translation gives CASSLGPTTDTQYF.

This chain connects TRBV7-2 to TRBJ1-2; D is unclear. This CDR3 spans 11 amino acids. Germline V lookup: CDR1 SGHTA, CDR2 FQGNSA. Trimming left V 1 base short and J 13 bases short, with 10 bases between. The CDR3 loop is CASSLEKERTF. In nucleotides, the CDR3 is TGTGCCAGCAGCTTAGAGAAGGAGCGCACCTTC.

The chain combines TRBV9 with TRBJ1-1; no reliable D call. V was shortened by 3 bases and J by 1 base, with 7 bases between the two germline ends. This CDR3 spans 13 amino acids. The germline CDR1 and CDR2 sequences are SGDLS and YYNGEE. The CDR3 DNA follows: TGTGCCAGCAGCGATGGAGCGAACACTGAAGCTTTCTTT. Residues: CASSDGANTEAFF.

The count of this clone is one. The rearrangement joins TRBV12-3 or TRBV12-4 to TRBJ1-4; no clear D gene. The CDR3 runs 12 residues. V was shortened by 1 base and J by 7 bases, with 4 bases between the two germline ends. CDR3 DNA: TGTGCCAGCAGTTTAGAGGGTGAAAAACTGTTTTTT. It translates to CASSLEGEKLFF.

The chain links TRBV20-1 to TRBJ1-6; D gene ambiguous. V was cut by 3 bases and J by 0 bases, with 15 bases left in between. CDR1 and CDR2 from the germline V gene are DFQATT and SNEGSKA (reference sequence). The CDR3 has 17 residues. The CDR3 DNA reads as TGCAGTGCTAGTGCCACGGCCGGTAGCTCCTATAATTCACCCCTCCACTTT. Translation: CSASATAGSSYNSPLHF.

This chain uses TRBV11-2 with TRBJ2-7, with TRBD2 as a possible D gene (6 bases). V gave up 1 base and J gave up 7 bases, with 14 bases separating them. Germline V gene data show CDR1 as SGHAT and CDR2 as FQNNGV. The CDR3 length is 14 residues. The CDR3 loop reads CASSLVGGEWEQYF. CDR3 in DNA: TGTGCCAGCAGCTTAGTGGGCGGGGAGTGGGAGCAGTACTTC.

The rearrangement links TRBV7-3 to TRBJ2-3; weak D call: TRBD1 (6 bases). V lost 5 bases and J lost 9, with 18 bases in between. Germline lookup yields CDR1 SGHTA and CDR2 FQGTGA. The CDR3 is 14 residues long. This CDR3 reads CASSASNRAPTQYF. The CDR3 DNA is TGTGCCAGCAGCGCATCGAACAGGGCCCCGACGCAGTATTTT.

V is TRBV6-2 or TRBV6-3 and J is TRBJ1-2; 9 bases agree with TRBD1. The CDR3 is made up of 15 amino acids. V gave up 6 bases and J gave up 8 bases; unmatched junction bases: 13. Germline-derived CDR1 and CDR2 are MNHEY and SVGEGT. The CDR3 loop reads CASSRGQGLAVGYTF. The CDR3 nucleotides read TGTGCCAGCAGCAGAGGACAGGGGCTAGCGGTGGGCTACACCTTC.

This clone was recorded once. The rearrangement joins TRBV27 to TRBJ2-7, with 10 positions matching TRBD1. CDR1 and CDR2 (germline): MNHEY, SMNVEV (reference sequence). The CDR3 totals 16 residues. V lost 7 bases to trimming and J lost 0 bases; unmatched junction nucleotides: 9. This CDR3 is CASTPGQGISSYEQYF. The CDR3 DNA follows: TGTGCCAGCACGCCGGGACAGGGGATTAGCTCCTACGAGCAGTACTTC.

The V gene is TRBV27, the J gene TRBJ1-6, with D hard to call. The CDR3 consists of 12 residues. Germline V gene lookup returns CDR1 MNHEY and CDR2 SMNVEV (reference sequence). The V end lost 3 bases, the J end lost 12 bases, and 9 bases lay between the germline ends. CDR3 sequence: CASSFSRGPLHF. The CDR3, as DNA: TGTGCCAGCAGTTTCTCCCGAGGACCCCTCCACTTT.